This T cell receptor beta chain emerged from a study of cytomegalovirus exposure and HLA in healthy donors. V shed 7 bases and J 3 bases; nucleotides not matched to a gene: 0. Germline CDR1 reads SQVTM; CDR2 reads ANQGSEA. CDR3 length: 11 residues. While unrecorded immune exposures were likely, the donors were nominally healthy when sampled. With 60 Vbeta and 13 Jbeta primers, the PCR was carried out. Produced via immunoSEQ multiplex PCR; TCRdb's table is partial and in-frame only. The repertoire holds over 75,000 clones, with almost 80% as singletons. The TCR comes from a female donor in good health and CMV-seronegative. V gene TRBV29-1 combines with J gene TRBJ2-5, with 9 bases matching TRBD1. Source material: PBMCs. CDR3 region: CSGTGEETQYF. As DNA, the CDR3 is TGCAGCGGGACAGGGGAAGAGACCCAGTACTTC.